This T cell receptor (beta chain) derives from a study of shared clonotypes between healthy human individuals. The assay was immunoSEQ multiplex PCR, and TCRdb's table has in-frame clones only and misses some. The table shows about 1.1 million clones, with about 80% occurring only once. V gave up 6 bases and J gave up 4 bases; unmatched junction bases: 5. The CDR3 is 13 residues long. Germline CDR1 and CDR2: SEHNR and FQNEAQ (reference sequence). Sequencing was done on a sample of memory CD4+ T cells from PBMCs. Subset described: CD45RA-negative fraction. The rearrangement links TRBV7-9 to TRBJ1-1, with 7 bases that match TRBD1. This receptor was identified in a man in his late teens or twenties in good health. Some clones in this sample may be carry-over from other donors' samples. The CDR3 coding sequence is TGTGCCAGCAGGACAGGGCAAGGCACTGAAGCTTTCTTT. This translates into CASRTGQGTEAFF.